Sequencing of this T cell receptor (beta chain) was carried out in a study of blood T cell repertoires in COVID-19. Whole-study context: The origin of the acute and convalescent COVID-19 samples was the United States, Italy and Spain.

This CDR3 contains 12 residues. From germline, CDR1 is KGHSH and CDR2 LQKENI. Trimming removed 1 base from V and 5 bases from J, with 6 bases in between. This clone was seen more than once but under ten times. Sequencing was performed with immunoSEQ multiplex PCR; in TCRdb, only in-frame clones are kept and a portion is missing. Of about 280,000 clones in the sample, less than 85% are singletons; the top ten hold 2% to 3%. The sequence was obtained from a woman aged 45-59 years who had recovered from COVID-19. The sequencing input was PBMCs or T cells enriched from blood (not recorded which). The V and J genes are TRBV18 and TRBJ2-7; D is uncertain. This chain's CDR3 is CASSPLPDEQYF. The DNA for the CDR3 is TGTGCCAGCTCACCACTTCCCGACGAGCAGTACTTC.